One TCR beta chain is described in this entry. The antigen remains unidentified. Naive CD8 isolation took CD45RO-negative cells positively selected for CCR7 and excluded terminally differentiated effector memory CD45RA+ cells. The genomic DNA of each subset was split evenly across several immunoSEQ plates. The assay was immunoSEQ multiplex PCR, and TCRdb's table has in-frame clones only and misses some. The sample lists 800,000 to 950,000 clones; 95% to 97% were seen once. The data belong to a study of shared clonotypes between healthy human individuals. Broader study findings: The represented genetic and exposure-history diversity was limited by the small number of donors. Blood was the only sampled material, and tissue repertoires likely differ.

The source of this sequence is a young man in good health. The specimen was naive CD8+ T cells sorted from blood.

CDR3 nucleotides: TGTGCCAGCGCCGGGAGCTGGATAGATACGCAGTATTTT. Residues: CASAGSWIDTQYF. The rearrangement joins TRBV28 to TRBJ2-3; possibly TRBD2 for D (6 bases). CDR1 is MDHEN, CDR2 SYDVKM, per germline. The CDR3 covers 13 residues. V lost 8 bases and J lost 5, with 14 bases in between.